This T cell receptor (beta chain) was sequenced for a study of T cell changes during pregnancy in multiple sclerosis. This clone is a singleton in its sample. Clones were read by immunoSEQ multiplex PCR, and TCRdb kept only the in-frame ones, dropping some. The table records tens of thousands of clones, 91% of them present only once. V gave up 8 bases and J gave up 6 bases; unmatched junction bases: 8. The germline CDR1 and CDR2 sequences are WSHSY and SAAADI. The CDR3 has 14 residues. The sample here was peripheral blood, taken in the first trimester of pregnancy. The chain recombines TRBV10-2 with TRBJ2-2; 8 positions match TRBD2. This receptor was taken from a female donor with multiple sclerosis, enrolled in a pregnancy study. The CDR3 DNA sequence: TGCGCCAGCTCACCGGGACTAGAGGCCGGGGAGCTGTTTTTT. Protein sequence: CASSPGLEAGELFF.